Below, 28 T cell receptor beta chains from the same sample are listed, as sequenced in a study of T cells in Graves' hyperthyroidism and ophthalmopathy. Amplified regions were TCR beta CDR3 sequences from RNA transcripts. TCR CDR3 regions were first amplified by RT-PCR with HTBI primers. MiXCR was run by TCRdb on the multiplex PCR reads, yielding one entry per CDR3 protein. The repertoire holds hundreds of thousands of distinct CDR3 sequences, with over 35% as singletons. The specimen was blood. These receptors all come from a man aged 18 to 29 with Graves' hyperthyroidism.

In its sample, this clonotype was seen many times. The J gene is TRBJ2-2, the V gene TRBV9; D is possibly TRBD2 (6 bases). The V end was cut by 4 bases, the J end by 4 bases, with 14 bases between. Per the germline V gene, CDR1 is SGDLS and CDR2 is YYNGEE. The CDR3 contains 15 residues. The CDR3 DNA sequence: TGTGCCAGCAGCCAGGGACTGGCGGGCACCGGGGAGCTGTTTTTT. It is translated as CASSQGLAGTGELFF. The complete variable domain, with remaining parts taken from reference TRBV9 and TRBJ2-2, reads DSGVTQTPKHLITATGQRVTLRCSPRSGDLSVYWYQQSLDQGLQFLIQYYNGEERAKGNILERFSAQQFPDLHSELNLSSLELGDSALYFCASSQGLAGTGELFFGEGSRLTVL.

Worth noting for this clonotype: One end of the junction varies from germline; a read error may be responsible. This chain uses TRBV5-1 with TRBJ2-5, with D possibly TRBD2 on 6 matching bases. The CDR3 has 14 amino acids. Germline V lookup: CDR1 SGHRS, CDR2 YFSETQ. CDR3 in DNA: TGCGCCAGCAGCGTGGATACTAGCCGAGAGACCCGGTACTTC. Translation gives CASSVDTSRETRYF.

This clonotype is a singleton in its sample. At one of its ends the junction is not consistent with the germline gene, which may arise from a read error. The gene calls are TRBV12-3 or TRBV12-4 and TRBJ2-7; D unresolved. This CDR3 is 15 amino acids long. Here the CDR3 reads CASSLDGPSSYGQYF. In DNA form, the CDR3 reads TGTGCCAGCAGTTTAGACGGACCCAGCTCCTACGGGCAGTACTTC.

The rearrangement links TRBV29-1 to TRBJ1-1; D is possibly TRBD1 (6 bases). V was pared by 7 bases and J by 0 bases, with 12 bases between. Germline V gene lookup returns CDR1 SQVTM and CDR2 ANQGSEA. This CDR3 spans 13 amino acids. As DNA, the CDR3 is TGCAGCGGGTCGGGACAAATGAACACTGAAGCTTTCTTT. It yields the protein CSGSGQMNTEAFF.

CDR3 protein: CASSEEGRWYTEAFF. The CDR3 nucleotides are TGTGCCAGCAGTGAAGAGGGAAGATGGTACACTGAAGCTTTCTTT. The chain carries TRBV25-1 and TRBJ1-1; D gene ambiguous. CDR1 and CDR2 from the germline V gene are MGHDK and SYGVNS. V gave up 2 bases and J gave up 3 bases, with 13 bases separating them. The CDR3 is 15 amino acids.

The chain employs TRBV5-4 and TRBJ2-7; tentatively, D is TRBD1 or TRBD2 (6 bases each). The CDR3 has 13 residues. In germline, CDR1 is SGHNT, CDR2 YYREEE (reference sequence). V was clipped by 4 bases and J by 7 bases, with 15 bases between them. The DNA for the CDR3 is TGTGCCAGCAGCCCTCCCCTAGGGGGGGAGCAGTACTTC. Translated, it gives CASSPPLGGEQYF.

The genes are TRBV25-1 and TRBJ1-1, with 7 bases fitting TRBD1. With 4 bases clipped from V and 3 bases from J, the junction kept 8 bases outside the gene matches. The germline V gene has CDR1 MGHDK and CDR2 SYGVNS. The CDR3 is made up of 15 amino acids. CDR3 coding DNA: TGTGCCAGCAGTGCCGTTATTACAGGGGACACTGAAGCTTTCTTT. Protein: CASSAVITGDTEAFF.

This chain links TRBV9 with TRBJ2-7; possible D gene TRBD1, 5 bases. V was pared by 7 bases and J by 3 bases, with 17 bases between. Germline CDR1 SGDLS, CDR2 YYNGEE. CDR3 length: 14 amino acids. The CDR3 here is CASGASGASYEQYF. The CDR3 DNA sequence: TGTGCCAGCGGCGCGAGTGGGGCTAGCTACGAGCAGTACTTC.

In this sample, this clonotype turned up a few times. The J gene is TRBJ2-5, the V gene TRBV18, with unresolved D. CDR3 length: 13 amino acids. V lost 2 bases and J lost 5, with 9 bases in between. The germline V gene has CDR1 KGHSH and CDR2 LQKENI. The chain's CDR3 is CASSPSVGETQYF. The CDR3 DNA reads TGTGCCAGCTCACCATCGGTCGGGGAGACCCAGTACTTC.

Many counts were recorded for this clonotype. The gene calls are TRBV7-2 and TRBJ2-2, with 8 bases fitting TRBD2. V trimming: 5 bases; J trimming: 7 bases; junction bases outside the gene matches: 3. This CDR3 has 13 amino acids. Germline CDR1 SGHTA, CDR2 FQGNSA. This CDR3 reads CASSSGTSGELFF. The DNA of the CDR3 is TGTGCCAGCAGCAGTGGGACTAGCGGGGAGCTGTTTTTT.

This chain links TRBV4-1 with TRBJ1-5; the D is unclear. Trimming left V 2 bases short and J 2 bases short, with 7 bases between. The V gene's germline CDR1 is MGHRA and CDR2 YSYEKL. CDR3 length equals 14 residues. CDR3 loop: CASSQLGRNQPQHF. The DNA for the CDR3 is TGCGCCAGCAGCCAACTTGGTCGCAATCAGCCCCAGCATTTT.

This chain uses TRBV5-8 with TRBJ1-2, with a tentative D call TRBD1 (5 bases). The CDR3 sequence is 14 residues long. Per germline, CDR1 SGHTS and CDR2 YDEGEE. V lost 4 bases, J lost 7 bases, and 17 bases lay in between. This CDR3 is CASSPRDFGGGYTF. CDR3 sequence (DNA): TGTGCCAGCAGCCCCAGGGACTTCGGTGGTGGCTACACCTTC.

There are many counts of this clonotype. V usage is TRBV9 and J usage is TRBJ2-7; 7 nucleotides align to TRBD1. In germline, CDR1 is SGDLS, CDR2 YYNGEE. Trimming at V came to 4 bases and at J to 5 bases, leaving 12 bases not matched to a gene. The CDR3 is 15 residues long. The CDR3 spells CASSPQPGGVNEQYF. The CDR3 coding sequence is TGTGCCAGCAGCCCGCAACCAGGGGGAGTTAACGAGCAGTACTTC. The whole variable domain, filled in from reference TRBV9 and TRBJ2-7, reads DSGVTQTPKHLITATGQRVTLRCSPRSGDLSVYWYQQSLDQGLQFLIQYYNGEERAKGNILERFSAQQFPDLHSELNLSSLELGDSALYFCASSPQPGGVNEQYFGPGTRLTVT.

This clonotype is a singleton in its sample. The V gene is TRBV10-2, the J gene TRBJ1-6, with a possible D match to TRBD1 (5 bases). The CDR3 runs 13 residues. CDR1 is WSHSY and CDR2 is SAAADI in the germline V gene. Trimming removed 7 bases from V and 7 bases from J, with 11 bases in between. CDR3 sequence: CASKDSQNSPLHF. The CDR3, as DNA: TGCGCCAGCAAAGACAGCCAAAATTCACCCCTCCACTTT.

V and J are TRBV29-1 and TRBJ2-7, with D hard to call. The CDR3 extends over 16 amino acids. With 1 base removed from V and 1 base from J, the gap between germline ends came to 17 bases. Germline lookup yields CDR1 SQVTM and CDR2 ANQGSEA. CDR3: CSVEGHEKTDSYEQYF. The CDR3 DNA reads TGCAGCGTTGAAGGTCACGAGAAAACGGATTCCTACGAGCAGTACTTC.

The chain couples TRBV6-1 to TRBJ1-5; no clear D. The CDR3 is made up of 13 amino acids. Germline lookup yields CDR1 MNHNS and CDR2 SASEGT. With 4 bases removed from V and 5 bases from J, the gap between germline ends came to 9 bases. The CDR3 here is CASSVTDYQPQHF. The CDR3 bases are TGTGCCAGCAGTGTCACAGATTATCAGCCCCAGCATTTT.

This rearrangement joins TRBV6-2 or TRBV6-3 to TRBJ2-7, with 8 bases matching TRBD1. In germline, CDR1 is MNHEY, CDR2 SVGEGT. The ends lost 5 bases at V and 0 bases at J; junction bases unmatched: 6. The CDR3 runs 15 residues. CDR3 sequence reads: CASSKGQADSYEQYF. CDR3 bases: TGTGCCAGCAGTAAGGGACAGGCAGACTCCTACGAGCAGTACTTC.

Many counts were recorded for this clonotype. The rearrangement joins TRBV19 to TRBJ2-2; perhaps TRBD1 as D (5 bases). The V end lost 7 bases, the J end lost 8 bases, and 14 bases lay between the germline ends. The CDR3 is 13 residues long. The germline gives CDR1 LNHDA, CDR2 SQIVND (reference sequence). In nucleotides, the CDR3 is TGTGCCAGTATGTACAGGAGTGGGGGGGAGCTGTTTTTT. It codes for CASMYRSGGELFF.

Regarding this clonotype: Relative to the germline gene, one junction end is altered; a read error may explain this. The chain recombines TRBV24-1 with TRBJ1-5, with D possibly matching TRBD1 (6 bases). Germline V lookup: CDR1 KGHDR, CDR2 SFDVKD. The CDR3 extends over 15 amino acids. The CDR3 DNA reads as TGTGCCACCAGTGATAGGGGGTATAGCGATCAGCCCCAGCATTTT. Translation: CATSDRGYSDQPQHF.

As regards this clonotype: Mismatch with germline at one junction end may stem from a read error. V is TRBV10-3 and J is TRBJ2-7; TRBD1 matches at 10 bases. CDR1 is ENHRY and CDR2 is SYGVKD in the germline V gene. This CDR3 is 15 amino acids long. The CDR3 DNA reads TGTGCCAGCAGTTACGACAGGGGGCTCTACTACGAGCAGTACTTC. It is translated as CASSYDRGLYYEQYF.

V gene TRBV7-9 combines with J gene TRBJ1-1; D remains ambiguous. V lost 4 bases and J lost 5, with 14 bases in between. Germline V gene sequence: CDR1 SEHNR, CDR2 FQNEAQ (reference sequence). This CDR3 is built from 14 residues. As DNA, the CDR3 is TGTGCCAGCAGCTCGGCCAGCAGTAGGACTGAAGCTTTCTTT. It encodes CASSSASSRTEAFF.

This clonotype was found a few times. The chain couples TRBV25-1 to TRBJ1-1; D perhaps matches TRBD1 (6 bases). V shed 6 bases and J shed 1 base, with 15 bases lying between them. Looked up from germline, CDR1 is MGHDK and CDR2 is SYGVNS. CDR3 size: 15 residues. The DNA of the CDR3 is TGTGCCAGCAGGCAGTCGGGACAAACGAACACTGAAGCTTTCTTT. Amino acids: CASRQSGQTNTEAFF.

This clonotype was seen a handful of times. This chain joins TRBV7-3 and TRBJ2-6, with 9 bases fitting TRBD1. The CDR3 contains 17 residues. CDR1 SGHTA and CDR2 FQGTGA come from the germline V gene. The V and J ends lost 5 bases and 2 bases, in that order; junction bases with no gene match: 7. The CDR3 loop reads CASSRFGQGTGANVLTF. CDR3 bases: TGTGCCAGCAGCCGATTTGGACAGGGGACTGGGGCCAACGTCCTGACTTTC.

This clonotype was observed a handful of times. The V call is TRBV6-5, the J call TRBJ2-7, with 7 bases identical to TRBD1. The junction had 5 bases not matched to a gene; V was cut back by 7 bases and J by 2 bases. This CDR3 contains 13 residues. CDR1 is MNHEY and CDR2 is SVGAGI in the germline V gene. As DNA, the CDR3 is TGTGCCAGCACTAGGGGACAGCCCTACGAGCAGTACTTC. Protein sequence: CASTRGQPYEQYF.

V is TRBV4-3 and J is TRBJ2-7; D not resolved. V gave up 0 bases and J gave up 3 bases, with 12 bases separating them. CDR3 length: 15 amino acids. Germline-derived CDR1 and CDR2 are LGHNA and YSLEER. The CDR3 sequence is CASSQEANFYYEQYF. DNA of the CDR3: TGCGCCAGCAGCCAAGAGGCGAACTTCTACTACGAGCAGTACTTC.

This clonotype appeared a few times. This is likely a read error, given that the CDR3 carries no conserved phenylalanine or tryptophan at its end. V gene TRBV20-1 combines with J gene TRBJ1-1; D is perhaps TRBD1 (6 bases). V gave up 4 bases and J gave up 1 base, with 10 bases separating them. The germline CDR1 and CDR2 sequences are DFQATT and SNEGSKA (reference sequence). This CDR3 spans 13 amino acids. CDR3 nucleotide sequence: TGCAGTGCTACCGGGACACAGAACACTGAAGCTTTCCTT. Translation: CSATGTQNTEAFL.

CDR3 coding DNA: TGCGCCAGCAGCCAAGAGGCAGGGGGACGAAACTACGAGCAGTACTTC. The encoded protein is CASSQEAGGRNYEQYF. This chain connects TRBV4-3 to TRBJ2-7; TRBD1 matches 7 bases. The length of the CDR3 is 16 residues. V dropped 0 bases and J dropped 3; count of bases not matched to a gene: 8. Germline V gene sequence: CDR1 LGHNA, CDR2 YSLEER.

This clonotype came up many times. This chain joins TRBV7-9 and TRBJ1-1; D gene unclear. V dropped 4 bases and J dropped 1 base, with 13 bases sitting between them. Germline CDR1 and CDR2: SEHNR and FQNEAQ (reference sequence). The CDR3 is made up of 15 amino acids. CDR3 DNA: TGTGCCAGCAGCTCCCTCGGAAGTCCGAACACTGAAGCTTTCTTT. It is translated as CASSSLGSPNTEAFF. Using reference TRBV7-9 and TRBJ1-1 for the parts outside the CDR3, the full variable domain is DTGVSQNPRHKITKRGQNVTFRCDPISEHNRLYWYRQTLGQGPEFLTYFQNEAQLEKSRLLSDRFSAERPKGSFSTLEIQRTEQGDSAMYLCASSSLGSPNTEAFFGQGTRLTVV.